This TCR beta chain came from a study of T-cell memory formation after mild COVID-19. Study information: For the most part, TCR clusters were specific to one donor.

Notes on the study in general: Among CD4+ contracting clones, most were CM and EM, and CD8+ ones EMRA. Still unconfirmed is whether the second-wave clones peaking on day 37 recognized SARS-CoV-2.

About this clonotype itself: Its antigen is unidentified.

The CDR3 is made up of 14 amino acids. The V gene lost 3 bases and the J gene lost 3 bases, with 11 bases spanning the gap. The germline CDR1 and CDR2 sequences are SGDLS and YYNGEE. Researchers used 5'RACE with constant-segment primers to make TCR alpha and TCR beta cDNA libraries that carry sample barcodes and UMIs. MiXCR, run by TCRdb on the 5' RACE reads, gives a single entry per CDR3 protein. This table holds approximately 89,000 distinct CDR3 sequences, roughly 13% found once. This chain uses TRBV9 with TRBJ2-3, with a possible D match to TRBD1 (5 bases). The sequenced material came from PBMCs or a T cell subset sorted from them (not recorded which). The sequence derives from a young man who had mild COVID-19 (a few samples of this study predate the infection). Cell type and time point are not known. The CDR3 sequence is CASSGPTETDTQYF. CDR3 nucleotide sequence: TGTGCCAGCAGCGGACCGACAGAAACAGATACGCAGTATTTT.